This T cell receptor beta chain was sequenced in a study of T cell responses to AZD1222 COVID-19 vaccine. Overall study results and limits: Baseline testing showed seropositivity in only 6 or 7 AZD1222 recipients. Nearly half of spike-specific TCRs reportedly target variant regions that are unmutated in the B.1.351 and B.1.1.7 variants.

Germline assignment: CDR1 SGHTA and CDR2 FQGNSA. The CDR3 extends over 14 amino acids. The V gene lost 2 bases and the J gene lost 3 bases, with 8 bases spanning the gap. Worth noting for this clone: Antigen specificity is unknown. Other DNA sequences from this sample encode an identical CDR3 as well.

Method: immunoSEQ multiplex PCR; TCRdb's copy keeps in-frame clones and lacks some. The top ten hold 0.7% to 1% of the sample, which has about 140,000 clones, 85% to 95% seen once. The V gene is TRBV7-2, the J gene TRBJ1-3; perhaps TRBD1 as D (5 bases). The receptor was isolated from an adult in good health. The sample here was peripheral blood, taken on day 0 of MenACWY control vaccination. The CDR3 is CASSLQGFGNTIYF. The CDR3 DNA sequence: TGTGCCAGCAGCTTACAGGGTTTTGGAAACACCATATATTTT.